This TCR beta chain was captured in a study of T-cell memory formation after mild COVID-19. Overall study findings and caveats: Most CD4+ clones that shrank were in CM and EM, while CD8+ ones turned up in EMRA. Whether day 37 second-wave clones are SARS-CoV-2-specific was not confirmed.

As regards this clonotype: Its antigen is currently unknown.

TCRdb reprocessed the 5' RACE reads with MiXCR, giving one entry per CDR3 protein. This table has around 250,000 distinct CDR3 sequences, around 16% appearing once. The V end was cut by 0 bases, the J end by 2 bases, with 15 bases between. Germline CDR1 reads LGHNT; CDR2 reads FRNRAP. CDR3 length equals 17 residues. The V gene is TRBV12-5, the J gene TRBJ2-3; D is uncertain. The sequenced sample consisted of PBMCs or a T cell subset sorted from them (not recorded which). This TCR derives from a man aged 18-30 years who had mild COVID-19 (a few samples of this study predate the infection). Cell type and time point are not known. CDR3: CASGLVLGQMITDTQYF. CDR3 DNA sequence: TGTGCTAGTGGTTTGGTACTTGGGCAGATGATCACAGATACGCAGTATTTT.